These 30 T cell receptor beta chains came from one sample sequenced in a study of control samples from healthy donors and cancer patients. Some clones are missing from TCRdb's copy, which holds only in-frame ones; the method was immunoSEQ multiplex PCR. Of about 58,000 clones in the sample, 80% to 90% were seen once. What was sequenced was PBMCs. The receptor set was obtained from a woman aged 55-70 years with lung cancer.

The chain carries TRBV21-1 and TRBJ1-5. TRBV21-1 has pseudogene status. This CDR3 region has 12 residues. This CDR3 reads CASSKGNQPQHF. CDR3 coding DNA: TGTGCCAGCAGCAAAGGTAATCAGCCCCAGCATTTT.

The rearrangement links TRBV7-8 to TRBJ1-5; D not resolved. V gave up 0 bases and J gave up 0 bases, with 9 bases separating them. CDR1 and CDR2 from the germline V gene are SGHVS and FQNEAQ. The CDR3 runs to 16 residues. DNA for the CDR3: TGTGCCAGCAGCTTAGCTTCCGTAAATAGCAATCAGCCCCAGCATTTT. It specifies CASSLASVNSNQPQHF.

V and J are TRBV7-9 and TRBJ2-5, with D tentatively TRBD2 (5 bases). V lost 5 bases and J lost 4, with 20 bases in between. The CDR3 spans 16 residues. CDR1 is SEHNR, CDR2 FQNEAQ, per germline (reference sequence). CDR3 residues: CASSIEGGLLGETQYF. The CDR3 nucleotides read TGTGCCAGCAGCATCGAGGGTGGTCTTCTCGGAGAGACCCAGTACTTC.

DNA of the CDR3: TGTGCCAGCAGCCAACGACAGATTCGGGGCACTGAAGCTTTCTTT. This encodes CASSQRQIRGTEAFF. This sequence joins TRBV3-1 (or the pseudogene TRBV3-2) and TRBJ1-1; perhaps TRBD1 as D (5 bases). Germline CDR1 is LGHDT and CDR2 is YNNKEL (reference sequence). The CDR3 is 15 amino acids. The V and J ends lost 2 bases and 4 bases respectively, with 14 bases between them.

The rearrangement uses TRBV7-9 and TRBJ1-2; 8 bases are shared with TRBD1. Per germline, CDR1 SEHNR and CDR2 FQNEAQ (reference sequence). This CDR3 has 14 amino acids. Trimming at V came to 3 bases and at J to 8 bases, leaving 8 bases not matched to a gene. CDR3: CASSLDRDSRGYTF. CDR3 sequence (DNA): TGTGCCAGCAGCTTGGACAGGGACAGTAGGGGCTACACCTTC.

This clone has just one count. The V and J genes are TRBV29-1 and TRBJ1-4; D is uncertain. Per the germline V gene, CDR1 is SQVTM and CDR2 is ANQGSEA. CDR3 length equals 11 residues. V lost 7 bases and J 7 bases, leaving 10 bases between the germline ends. The CDR3 DNA reads as TGCAGCGCTGGCATCGTTGAAAAACTGTTTTTT. This translates into CSAGIVEKLFF.

The chain is built from TRBV12-5 and TRBJ2-2; TRBD1 agrees at 9 bases. Unmatched junction bases numbered 7, after V lost 6 bases and J lost 5 bases. The germline gives CDR1 LGHNT, CDR2 FRNRAP. This CDR3 is built from 15 residues. The CDR3 loop is CASGPRQGETGELFF. CDR3 coding DNA: TGTGCTAGTGGACCCAGACAGGGGGAAACCGGGGAGCTGTTTTTT. Together with reference TRBV12-5 and TRBJ2-2, the CDR3 gives the full variable domain: DARVTQTPRHKVTEMGQEVTMRCQPILGHNTVFWYRQTMMQGLELLAYFRNRAPLDDSGMPKDRFSAEMPDATLATLKIQPSEPRDSAVYFCASGPRQGETGELFFGEGSRLTVL.

Only one count was recorded for this clone. This chain connects TRBV3-1 (or the pseudogene TRBV3-2) to TRBJ2-5; 10 bases are shared with TRBD2. This CDR3 is 15 amino acids long. The V and J ends lost 3 bases and 8 bases, in that order; junction bases with no gene match: 9. Germline-derived CDR1 and CDR2 are LGHDT and YNNKEL (reference sequence). The CDR3, as DNA: TGTGCCAGCAGCCACGGAACTAGCGGGGATACAACCCAGTACTTC. Translation: CASSHGTSGDTTQYF.

The rearrangement uses TRBV19 and TRBJ2-3; possibly TRBD1 for D (5 bases). V gave up 5 bases and J gave up 4 bases, with 16 bases separating them. The CDR3 covers 15 residues. The germline V gene has CDR1 LNHDA and CDR2 SQIVND (reference sequence). CDR3 sequence (DNA): TGTGCCAGTAGTGCAGGGTTGATTGGAGCAGATACGCAGTATTTT. This gives the protein CASSAGLIGADTQYF.

The chain has TRBV6-5 and TRBJ2-7; D unclear. The CDR3 consists of 13 residues. V gave up 10 bases and J gave up 0 bases, with 13 bases separating them. Germline CDR1 is MNHEY and CDR2 is SVGAGI. The CDR3 reads CATDGALSYEQYF. In DNA, the CDR3 is TGTGCCACCGACGGAGCCCTCTCCTACGAGCAGTACTTC.

The sample holds a few counts of this clone. J is TRBJ2-1 and V is TRBV7-3; D is possibly TRBD1 or TRBD2 (5 bases each). V lost 4 bases and J lost 6, with 13 bases in between. Germline V lookup: CDR1 SGHTA, CDR2 FQGTGA. CDR3 length equals 14 residues. CDR3 nucleotides: TGTGCCAGCAGCTCGGGGCTGAAGGGCAATGAGCAGTTCTTC. Residues: CASSSGLKGNEQFF.

The chain combines TRBV5-4 with TRBJ2-1; 9 positions match TRBD2. The CDR3 sequence is 15 residues long. Germline V lookup: CDR1 SGHNT, CDR2 YYREEE (reference sequence). V was clipped by 7 bases and J by 0 bases; unmatched bases: 5. In DNA, the CDR3 is TGTGCCAGCGGATTAGCGGGGGTCTCCTACAATGAGCAGTTCTTC. Translation gives CASGLAGVSYNEQFF.

V and J are TRBV7-2 and TRBJ2-2, with D uncertain. CDR1 is SGHTA and CDR2 is FQGNSA in the germline V gene. The CDR3 runs 13 residues. V shed 5 bases and J shed 7 bases, with 11 bases lying between them. The CDR3 loop is CASSPDGLGELFF. In DNA form, the CDR3 reads TGTGCCAGCAGCCCCGACGGCCTCGGGGAGCTGTTTTTT.

Note on this clone: The junction does not match germline at one end; this may be a read error. V usage is TRBV2 and J usage is TRBJ2-7, with TRBD1 matching 9 bases. Per germline, CDR1 SNHLY and CDR2 FYNNEI. The CDR3 has 15 amino acids. The CDR3 nucleotides read TGTGCCAGCAGGGAAGGACAGGGGATTTCCTACGAGCAGTACTTC. Translating gives CASREGQGISYEQYF.

The chain couples TRBV5-1 to TRBJ2-7; 7 nucleotides match TRBD1. The CDR3 contains 14 residues. V shed 5 bases, J shed 3 bases, and the junction held 8 bases outside the gene matches. Per the germline V gene, CDR1 is SGHRS and CDR2 is YFSETQ. DNA of the CDR3: TGCGCCAGCAGGGGGACAGAAGTGAACTACGAGCAGTACTTC. It specifies CASRGTEVNYEQYF.

This rearrangement joins TRBV6-5 to TRBJ2-1, with TRBD2 identical over 11 bases. Trimming took 7 bases from V and 5 from J; bases not matched to a gene: 7. Germline lookup yields CDR1 MNHEY and CDR2 SVGAGI. This CDR3 is 15 amino acids long. The CDR3 is CASKWLLAGDNEQFF. DNA of the CDR3: TGTGCCAGCAAATGGTTACTAGCGGGGGACAATGAGCAGTTCTTC.

V usage is TRBV27 and J usage is TRBJ2-5; D is perhaps TRBD2 (5 bases). V lost 2 bases to trimming and J lost 0 bases, with 10 bases between them. Germline-derived CDR1 and CDR2 are MNHEY and SMNVEV (reference sequence). CDR3 length: 15 residues. The CDR3, as DNA: TGTGCCAGCAGTTTACGTCTGCGGGACCAAGAGACCCAGTACTTC. Amino acid sequence: CASSLRLRDQETQYF.

This chain links TRBV7-8 with TRBJ2-5; maybe TRBD2 (5 bases). V dropped 3 bases and J dropped 1 base, with 18 bases sitting between them. The CDR3 is 17 residues long. From germline, CDR1 is SGHVS and CDR2 FQNEAQ. The CDR3 DNA reads TGTGCCAGCAGCTTCACCGGATCGGGGAGCCTCCAAGAGACCCAGTACTTC. Translated, it gives CASSFTGSGSLQETQYF. The full variable domain, its missing parts supplied by reference TRBV7-8 and TRBJ2-5, is GAGVSQSPRYKVAKRGQDVALRCDPISGHVSLFWYQQALGQGPEFLTYFQNEAQLDKSGLPSDRFFAERPEGSVSTLKIQRTQQEDSAVYLCASSFTGSGSLQETQYFGPGTRLLVL.

This sequence joins TRBV3-1 (or the pseudogene TRBV3-2) and TRBJ2-2; D unclear. Germline lookup yields CDR1 LGHDT and CDR2 YNNKEL (reference sequence). This CDR3 is 17 amino acids long. Deletions cut 1 base from V and 8 bases from J, with 20 bases between. The CDR3 loop reads CASSQGTTTLVSGELFF. CDR3 DNA: TGTGCCAGCAGCCAAGGGACCACCACTCTAGTGTCGGGGGAGCTGTTTTTT.

This clone was picked up a small number of times. This chain connects TRBV2 to TRBJ2-1, with 14 bases matching TRBD2. CDR3 length: 15 residues. The germline V gene encodes CDR1 SNHLY and CDR2 FYNNEI. V dropped 7 bases and J dropped 8; count of bases not matched to a gene: 7. The CDR3: CASTFQGLAGDEQFF. The CDR3 DNA reads as TGTGCCAGCACCTTCCAGGGACTAGCGGGAGATGAGCAGTTCTTC. The full variable domain, with the rest looked up from reference TRBV2 and TRBJ2-1, is EPEVTQTPSHQVTQMGQEVILRCVPISNHLYFYWYRQILGQKVEFLVSFYNNEISEKSEIFDDQFSVERPDGSNFTLKIRSTKLEDSAMYFCASTFQGLAGDEQFFGPGTRLTVL.

The genes are TRBV28 and TRBJ2-6; D is uncertain. The V end was cut by 5 bases, the J end by 1 base, with 12 bases between. The germline gives CDR1 MDHEN, CDR2 SYDVKM. The CDR3 is made up of 16 amino acids. CDR3 sequence (DNA): TGTGCCAGCAGTCCACGACTTATTTCTGGGGCCAACGTCCTGACTTTC. Translating it yields CASSPRLISGANVLTF.

This chain joins TRBV18 and TRBJ2-6; D tentatively reads TRBD1 or TRBD2 (5 bases each). Germline-derived CDR1 and CDR2 are KGHSH and LQKENI. Trimming removed 2 bases from V and 6 bases from J, with 11 bases in between. The CDR3 runs 15 residues. CDR3 amino acids: CASSPGTLSANVLTF. The CDR3 nucleotides read TGTGCCAGCTCACCAGGGACCCTTTCGGCCAACGTCCTGACTTTC.

The J gene is TRBJ2-3, the V gene TRBV5-4; TRBD2 might be the D (5 bases). Germline V gene data show CDR1 as SGHNT and CDR2 as YYREEE (reference sequence). V lost 3 bases and J 0 bases, leaving 11 bases between the germline ends. The CDR3 loop spans 15 amino acids. DNA of the CDR3: TGTGCCAGCAGCTCTAGCATAAAGAGCACAGATACGCAGTATTTT. Its protein product is CASSSSIKSTDTQYF. Variable domain in full (rest from reference TRBV5-4 and TRBJ2-3): ETGVTQSPTHLIKTRGQQVTLRCSSQSGHNTVSWYQQALGQGPQFIFQYYREEENGRGNFPPRFSGLQFPNYSSELNVNALELDDSALYLCASSSSIKSTDTQYFGPGTRLTVL.

This sequence joins TRBV6-5 and TRBJ1-4; maybe TRBD1 (6 bases). The germline CDR1 and CDR2 sequences are MNHEY and SVGAGI. The CDR3 sequence is 12 residues long. V was pared by 5 bases and J by 10 bases, with 11 bases between. Here the CDR3 reads CASSQGQAKLFF. Here the CDR3 DNA reads TGTGCCAGCAGTCAGGGACAAGCAAAACTGTTTTTT.

The J gene is TRBJ1-1, the V gene TRBV5-1; the D gene is possibly TRBD1 (5 bases). The ends were cut back, 6 bases at V and 4 bases at J, with 16 bases in the middle. Germline V gives CDR1 SGHRS, CDR2 YFSETQ. CDR3 length: 14 residues. CDR3 amino acids: CASTTVAGGTEAFF. The DNA of the CDR3 is TGCGCCAGCACTACGGTCGCGGGGGGCACTGAAGCTTTCTTT.

The V and J genes are TRBV3-1 (or the pseudogene TRBV3-2) and TRBJ2-3, with 7 bases fitting TRBD2. V was pared by 2 bases and J by 3 bases, with 2 bases of the junction left unmatched. CDR3 length: 14 residues. Germline V gives CDR1 LGHDT, CDR2 YNNKEL (reference sequence). Here the CDR3 DNA reads TGTGCCAGCAGCCAACCGCGGGGGACAGATACGCAGTATTTT. This gives the protein CASSQPRGTDTQYF.

The chain is built from TRBV28 and TRBJ1-6, with D tentatively TRBD1 (5 bases). Germline V gene lookup returns CDR1 MDHEN and CDR2 SYDVKM. The CDR3 has 18 residues. Between the trimmed V and J ends, which lost 1 base and 5 bases, there was a span of 18 bases. The chain's CDR3 is CASSLLASPTDDNSPLHF. As DNA, the CDR3 is TGTGCCAGCAGTTTATTAGCCTCTCCGACAGACGATAATTCACCCCTCCACTTT.

V usage is TRBV19 and J usage is TRBJ1-2; D is undetermined. The CDR3 is 13 residues long. The germline gives CDR1 LNHDA, CDR2 SQIVND (reference sequence). V was cut by 4 bases and J by 0 bases, with 6 bases left in between. CDR3 nucleotide sequence: TGTGCCAGTAGTAGTACAGCTAACTATGGCTACACCTTC. Translating gives CASSSTANYGYTF.

The chain has TRBV6-5 and TRBJ2-7; unclear D gene. Trimming took off 7 bases at V and 6 bases at J, with 19 bases between the two ends. CDR3 size: 14 residues. Germline V gene sequence: CDR1 MNHEY, CDR2 SVGAGI. The CDR3 here is CASKAFPGLGEQYF. CDR3 sequence (DNA): TGTGCCAGCAAGGCCTTCCCCGGTTTGGGCGAGCAGTACTTC.

This chain joins TRBV10-3 and TRBJ2-1; 8 bases are shared with TRBD2. The CDR3 spans 17 residues. Germline loops: CDR1 ENHRY, CDR2 SYGVKD. V dropped 5 bases and J dropped 7; count of bases not matched to a gene: 16. The CDR3 is CAISLTKGAGEENEQFF. In nucleotides, the CDR3 is TGTGCCATCAGTCTCACCAAGGGAGCGGGAGAGGAGAATGAGCAGTTCTTC.